This T cell receptor (beta chain) was documented in a study of blood T cell repertoires in COVID-19. In the study overall: PBMCs, B-cell-depleted T cells, or T cells were the source of the cDNA or gDNA that made up the material.

Original methodology: For nucleated cells, counts were estimated from reference gene primer amplification. Data came from immunoSEQ multiplex PCR; TCRdb stores just in-frame clones and leaves some out. From that table come the V and J calls and clone size; the DNA was used to work out D and trimming. The sample holds tens of thousands of clones, about 80% seen once. Material for sequencing was peripheral blood. This clonotype was sampled from a man in his sixties with acute or convalescent COVID-19.

DNA for the CDR3: TGTGCCACCAGTGATTCAGGGAACTCCTACGAGCAGTACTTC. Protein product: CATSDSGNSYEQYF. The chain combines TRBV24-1 with TRBJ2-7, with D tentatively TRBD1 (5 bases). The length of the CDR3 is 14 residues. Deletions cut 2 bases from V and 0 bases from J, with 7 bases between. Germline-derived CDR1 and CDR2 are KGHDR and SFDVKD.